The 25 T cell receptor beta chains reported below all come from one sample, sequenced in a study of spatial heterogeneity in lung cancer. Study-wide points: Counts of expanded alpha and beta TCRs within tumors tracked the tumor nonsynonymous mutation count.

These receptors have no known antigen. The time point here: sample taken at primary tumor resection. A single record per CDR3 protein comes from TCRdb applying MiXCR to the 5' RACE reads. The sample contains 1,700 or so distinct CDR3 sequences, about 4.6% of which appear only once. The source material was lung tumor tissue, sampled at surgery. Receptors were obtained from a male donor with early-stage non-small cell lung cancer.

This clonotype is judged large. The chain couples TRBV5-6 to TRBJ2-1; the match to TRBD2 covers 9 bases. The ends lost 4 bases at V and 10 bases at J; junction bases unmatched: 3. The CDR3 extends over 12 amino acids. CDR1 SGHDT and CDR2 YYEEEE come from the germline V gene. DNA of the CDR3: TGTGCCAGCAGCCAAGGGACTAGCGAGCAGTTCTTC. Amino acids: CASSQGTSEQFF.

This clonotype is termed medium-sized. J is TRBJ2-5 and V is TRBV7-8; 7 bases match TRBD2. The CDR3 sequence is 16 residues long. V lost 4 bases, J lost 5 bases, and 13 bases stayed unmatched. Germline values: CDR1 SGHVS, CDR2 FQNEAQ. This CDR3 reads CASSSILSSGGETQYF. CDR3 nucleotides: TGTGCCAGCAGCTCGATCCTTTCTAGCGGCGGCGAGACCCAGTACTTC.

This clonotype rates as medium-sized. The chain joins TRBV20-1 to TRBJ2-1, with a tentative D call TRBD1 (6 bases). Germline V lookup: CDR1 DFQATT, CDR2 SNEGSKA (reference sequence). The CDR3 sequence is 14 residues long. The V and J ends lost 6 bases and 4 bases respectively, with 16 bases between them. This CDR3 reads CSAGFRTAYNEQFF. CDR3 in DNA: TGCAGTGCCGGTTTCCGGACAGCTTACAATGAGCAGTTCTTC.

By share, this clonotype ranks as medium-sized. The J gene is TRBJ2-5, the V gene TRBV20-1; TRBD1 matches at 8 bases. The J segment lost 4 bases and the V segment lost 5 bases, leaving 3 bases of the junction unmatched. The CDR3 contains 12 residues. In germline, CDR1 is DFQATT, CDR2 SNEGSKA (reference sequence). This CDR3 is CSAGQGGETQYF. The CDR3 bases are TGCAGTGCTGGACAGGGAGGAGAGACCCAGTACTTC.

This clonotype was counted at least ten times. V usage is TRBV5-5 and J usage is TRBJ1-5; weak D call: TRBD1 (6 bases). Trimming stripped 4 bases from V and 1 base from J, with 18 bases between. The CDR3 is 17 amino acids. Germline V gives CDR1 SGHKS, CDR2 YYEKEE (reference sequence). CDR3 DNA: TGTGCCAGCAGCCTCTTAGGGGGGCGGCTGAGCAATCAGCCCCAGCATTTT. Translation: CASSLLGGRLSNQPQHF.

A remark on this clonotype: Lacking the conserved final phenylalanine or tryptophan, this CDR3 likely reflects a read error. The chain is built from TRBV20-1 and TRBJ2-1; D perhaps matches TRBD2 (6 bases). Trimming cost V 5 bases and J 4 bases, with 15 bases left between them. The CDR3 sequence is 14 residues long. Germline V gene sequence: CDR1 DFQATT, CDR2 SNEGSKA (reference sequence). CDR3 protein: CSAAKAGPYNEQFI. The CDR3 DNA reads TGCAGTGCTGCTAAAGCGGGCCCATACAATGAGCAGTTCATC.

Relative to its sample, this clonotype is medium-sized (0.01 to 0.1%). The chain links TRBV5-1 to TRBJ2-1, with 13 bases identical to TRBD2. Trimming took 6 bases from V and 7 from J; bases not matched to a gene: 7. Germline V lookup: CDR1 SGHRS, CDR2 YFSETQ. This CDR3 region has 15 residues. CDR3 DNA: TGCGCCAGCACCTTACTAGCGGGGGGGCCGAATGAGCAGTTCTTC. Its protein product is CASTLLAGGPNEQFF.

This clonotype is medium-sized by share. The rearrangement uses TRBV6-6 and TRBJ2-5; TRBD2 matches at 8 bases. This CDR3 is built from 13 residues. The germline V gene encodes CDR1 MNHNY and CDR2 SVGAGI (reference sequence). The V segment lost 3 bases and the J segment 5 bases; nucleotides outside the gene matches: 2. CDR3: CASSYSSGETQYF. The CDR3 nucleotides read TGTGCCAGCAGTTATTCTAGCGGGGAGACCCAGTACTTC.

This clonotype is medium-sized within its sample. V usage is TRBV7-3 and J usage is TRBJ2-7; 9 nucleotides match TRBD1. Per the germline V gene, CDR1 is SGHTA and CDR2 is FQGTGA. The CDR3 has 15 residues. V lost 3 bases and J lost 3; bases outside the gene matches: 6. The CDR3 DNA reads as TGTGCCAGCAGCTTTCCGGGACAGGGAGACTACGAGCAGTACTTC. It translates to CASSFPGQGDYEQYF.

The sample holds many counts of this clonotype. V and J are TRBV4-1 and TRBJ2-2; D gene unclear. The CDR3 spans 12 residues. V gave up 0 bases and J gave up 7 bases, with 3 bases separating them. CDR1 and CDR2 (germline): MGHRA, YSYEKL. The CDR3 here is CASSQDFGELFF. The CDR3 DNA is TGCGCCAGCAGCCAAGATTTCGGGGAGCTGTTTTTT.

This clonotype is categorized as medium-sized (0.01 to 0.1%). V is TRBV7-9 and J is TRBJ2-1, with D perhaps given as TRBD1 or TRBD2 (6 bases each). The CDR3 contains 13 residues. Germline lookup yields CDR1 SEHNR and CDR2 FQNEAQ (reference sequence). Trimming shortened V by 5 bases and J by 10 bases, and 15 bases separated the two germline ends. In DNA, the CDR3 is TGTGCCAGCAGCCCTCTCGGGGGCGGGGAGCAGTTCTTC. The encoded protein is CASSPLGGGEQFF. The whole variable domain, filled in from reference TRBV7-9 and TRBJ2-1, reads DTGVSQNPRHKITKRGQNVTFRCDPISEHNRLYWYRQTLGQGPEFLTYFQNEAQLEKSRLLSDRFSAERPKGSFSTLEIQRTEQGDSAMYLCASSPLGGGEQFFGPGTRLTVL.

At least ten counts were recorded for this clonotype. The chain links TRBV29-1 to TRBJ1-5; D perhaps matches TRBD1 (6 bases). There are 13 residues in the CDR3. Trimming stripped 4 bases from V and 7 bases from J, with 14 bases between. CDR1 SQVTM and CDR2 ANQGSEA come from the germline V gene. CDR3 coding DNA: TGCAGCGTTGGAGAACAGGGAGGACAGCCCCAGCATTTT. It codes for CSVGEQGGQPQHF.

By frequency in the sample, this clonotype is medium-sized (0.01 to 0.1%). V and J are TRBV6-5 and TRBJ2-1, with D perhaps matching TRBD2 (5 bases). The V gene lost 5 bases and the J gene lost 7 bases, with 18 bases spanning the gap. This CDR3 region has 15 residues. Germline V gene data show CDR1 as MNHEY and CDR2 as SVGAGI. The CDR3 region is CASSIGEGIVNEQFF. In DNA form, the CDR3 reads TGTGCCAGCAGTATTGGAGAGGGCATCGTTAATGAGCAGTTCTTC.

The rearrangement links TRBV20-1 to TRBJ2-7; TRBD2 matches 9 bases. After removal of 6 bases from V and 3 bases from J, the junction contained 15 bases not matched to a gene. Germline assignment: CDR1 DFQATT and CDR2 SNEGSKA (reference sequence). This CDR3 is built from 16 residues. The CDR3 is CSACRRGVAGDYEQYF. DNA of the CDR3: TGCAGTGCCTGCCGACGAGGGGTAGCGGGAGACTACGAGCAGTACTTC.

This clonotype was detected many times. The chain couples TRBV4-3 to TRBJ1-2; D not certain. With 4 bases removed from V and 1 base from J, the gap between germline ends came to 10 bases. Germline CDR1 is LGHNA and CDR2 is YSLEER. The CDR3 contains 14 residues. DNA for the CDR3: TGCGCCAGCAGCCGTGCTGAGGGTAACTATGGCTACACCTTC. Amino acid sequence: CASSRAEGNYGYTF.

This clonotype showed up many times. The V and J genes are TRBV7-2 and TRBJ2-5; the D gene is possibly TRBD1 (5 bases). Trimming removed 1 base from V and 5 bases from J, with 8 bases in between. Germline assignment: CDR1 SGHTA and CDR2 FQGNSA. The CDR3 contains 13 residues. The CDR3: CASSLEGWETQYF. The CDR3 nucleotides are TGTGCCAGCAGCTTAGAGGGGTGGGAGACCCAGTACTTC.

This clonotype qualifies as medium-sized. The chain is built from TRBV6-5 and TRBJ2-4; D unresolved. Germline V gene data show CDR1 as MNHEY and CDR2 as SVGAGI. This CDR3 is 15 amino acids long. Trimming pared 0 bases from V and 0 bases from J, leaving 6 bases between. The chain's CDR3 is CASSYSSLAKNIQYF. The CDR3, as DNA: TGTGCCAGCAGTTACTCCTCACTAGCCAAAAACATTCAGTACTTC.

This clonotype is medium-sized. The V gene is TRBV5-6, the J gene TRBJ2-5; 8 bases agree with TRBD2. This CDR3 spans 15 amino acids. V shed 0 bases and J 4 bases; nucleotides not matched to a gene: 5. The germline V gene encodes CDR1 SGHDT and CDR2 YYEEEE. The CDR3 nucleotides read TGTGCCAGCAGCTTGGTGGCGGGGGGCCGAGAGACCCAGTACTTC. This codes for CASSLVAGGRETQYF.

This clonotype qualifies as medium-sized (0.01 to 0.1%). V and J are TRBV7-2 and TRBJ2-7; tentatively, D is TRBD2 (5 bases). Germline-derived CDR1 and CDR2 are SGHTA and FQGNSA. V shed 5 bases and J shed 3 bases, with 17 bases lying between them. There are 15 residues in the CDR3. DNA for the CDR3: TGTGCCAGCAGCCCCACAAGGGTTCGGGGCTACGAGCAGTACTTC. Translated, it gives CASSPTRVRGYEQYF.

By its share, this clonotype is large. J is TRBJ1-1 and V is TRBV5-1, with D unresolved. V was pared by 8 bases and J by 1 base, with 15 bases between. The CDR3 has 14 amino acids. Germline CDR1 is SGHRS and CDR2 is YFSETQ. The CDR3 DNA reads TGCGCCAGTATCGGGTCAGACTCGAACACTGAAGCTTTCTTT. Its protein product is CASIGSDSNTEAFF.

Within the sample, this clonotype is medium-sized. The J gene is TRBJ1-1, the V gene TRBV7-9; no firm D call. The germline gives CDR1 SEHNR, CDR2 FQNEAQ (reference sequence). Trimming cost V 2 bases and J 10 bases, with 11 bases left between them. This CDR3 region has 12 residues. The CDR3 here is CASSLIRLGAFF. CDR3 in DNA: TGTGCCAGCAGCTTAATCCGATTAGGAGCTTTCTTT.

By share of the sample, this clonotype is medium-sized. This chain joins TRBV10-3 and TRBJ2-5; 10 nucleotides agree with TRBD2. The CDR3 loop spans 17 amino acids. The germline gives CDR1 ENHRY, CDR2 SYGVKD. V trimming: 0 bases; J trimming: 4 bases; junction bases outside the gene matches: 8. CDR3 region: CAISESRSGRVSETQYF. The CDR3 DNA reads as TGTGCCATCAGTGAGTCTCGGAGCGGGAGGGTTTCAGAGACCCAGTACTTC.

This clonotype is medium-sized in the sample. The chain employs TRBV18 and TRBJ2-7; D is unclear. Trimming removed 0 bases at V and 0 bases at J, with 9 bases between. The CDR3 runs to 15 residues. The germline V gene has CDR1 KGHSH and CDR2 LQKENI. CDR3 bases: TGTGCCAGCTCACCACCTCAACTAAGCTCCTACGAGCAGTACTTC. Translating gives CASSPPQLSSYEQYF.

By its share, this clonotype is medium-sized (0.01 to 0.1%). The V call is TRBV2, the J call TRBJ2-3; TRBD1 matches at 7 bases. The V segment lost 5 bases and the J segment 5 bases; nucleotides outside the gene matches: 19. The CDR3 sequence is 18 residues long. The germline CDR1 and CDR2 sequences are SNHLY and FYNNEI. The DNA of the CDR3 is TGTGCCAGCAGTTCCACTAGTTCTCCAGGGGGAGAGGGAGATACGCAGTATTTT. As protein: CASSSTSSPGGEGDTQYF.

Judged by abundance, this clonotype is medium-sized. The chain's CDR3 is CAWSVSTGTVYEQYF. In DNA, the CDR3 is TGTGCCTGGAGTGTTTCGACCGGGACAGTCTACGAGCAGTACTTC. This rearrangement joins TRBV30 to TRBJ2-7; 7 bases are shared with TRBD1. The CDR3 consists of 15 residues. The V and J ends lost 0 bases and 3 bases, in that order; junction bases with no gene match: 8. Germline-derived CDR1 and CDR2 are GTSNPN and SVGIG (reference sequence).